These 4 T cell receptor beta chains were sequenced from one sample in a study of neurological immune-mediated disorders. TCRdb reprocessed the 5' RACE reads via MiXCR and lists one record per CDR3 protein. In the table there are around 60,000 distinct CDR3 sequences, about 3.7% of which are singletons. Sample: PBMCs. These receptors all stem from a woman in her fifties or sixties with multiple sclerosis.

The sample holds many counts of this clonotype. The rearrangement uses TRBV7-2 and TRBJ2-3, with 7 positions matching TRBD1. Germline CDR1 is SGHTA and CDR2 is FQGNSA. V shed 1 base, J shed 8 bases, and the junction held 9 bases outside the gene matches. The CDR3 is 15 residues long. The CDR3 sequence is CASSLDRGLVSTQYF. The CDR3 DNA reads as TGTGCCAGCAGCTTAGACAGGGGTTTGGTCAGTACGCAGTATTTT. The full variable domain, its missing parts supplied by reference TRBV7-2 and TRBJ2-3, is GAGVSQSPSNKVTEKGKDVELRCDPISGHTALYWYRQSLGQGLEFLIYFQGNSAPDKSGLPSDRFSAERTGGSVSTLTIQRTQQEDSAVYLCASSLDRGLVSTQYFGPGTRLTVL.

This clonotype has a count of ten or more. The chain joins TRBV5-1 to TRBJ1-1; D unclear. The V end was cut by 5 bases, the J end by 1 base, with 6 bases between. This CDR3 spans 12 amino acids. Germline CDR1 and CDR2: SGHRS and YFSETQ. CDR3 sequence: CASRYSNTEAFF. DNA of the CDR3: TGCGCCAGCAGGTATTCGAACACTGAAGCTTTCTTT.

This clonotype occurred a few times. The V gene is TRBV6-1, the J gene TRBJ2-3; a possible D gene is TRBD2 (7 bases). The CDR3 loop spans 13 amino acids. Germline CDR1 MNHNS, CDR2 SASEGT. With 7 bases removed from V and 5 bases from J, the gap between germline ends came to 13 bases. The CDR3, as DNA: TGTGCCAGCACCCGGGGGGCAAAAGATACGCAGTATTTT. This sequence encodes CASTRGAKDTQYF.

This clonotype was counted ten times or more. This rearrangement joins TRBV7-2 to TRBJ2-3; a weak D match, TRBD1 (6 bases). Per germline, CDR1 SGHTA and CDR2 FQGNSA. The V end was cut by 11 bases, the J end by 0 bases, with 21 bases between. This CDR3 has 16 residues. The chain's CDR3 is CAQGGGHGSSTDTQYF. CDR3 bases: TGTGCCCAGGGTGGGGGACACGGGTCTAGCACAGATACGCAGTATTTT.